This TCR beta chain was sequenced for a study of T cell changes during pregnancy in multiple sclerosis (dated by TCRdb to about 2019). Looking at the study overall: In women with multiple sclerosis, the researchers looked at how the T cell repertoire shifted as pregnancy progressed.

The library relied on the immunoSEQ multiplex PCR assay. TCRdb took this table from immuneACCESS and kept in-frame rearrangements with V and J called. Such tables lack part of the clones; where checked against another copy, unresolved V genes explain under half of the gap, and the rest is unexplained. The sample table lists around 42,000 clones, about 91% of them with a count of one. About 2% of the sample belongs to the ten largest clones. On this clone: Its antigen is unknown. No base-level quality is on record; no much larger clone is a single base apart.

Via the germline V gene, CDR1 is SGDLS and CDR2 YYNGEE. Clipping removes 4 bases from V and 7 bases from J, with 14 as the unmatched junction base count. Spanning cysteine to phenylalanine, the CDR3 consists of 18 amino acids. The entry retains the CDR3 DNA only, 54 bases that are in frame from base 1. Recombination connected TRBV9 to TRBJ2-1, with 13 junctional bases fitting TRBD2. This receptor was identified in a female donor in good health, enrolled as a control in a pregnancy study. This sample comprised CD4+ T cells from peripheral blood mononuclear cells, obtained after pregnancy. The CDR3 loop reads CASSSRQPTSGRRNEQFF. The sequence in DNA is TGTGCCAGCAGCTCTCGCCAGCCGACTAGCGGGAGGAGGAATGAGCAGTTCTTC. The CDR3, completed at both ends by the reference TRBV9 and TRBJ2-1 genes, gives the full variable domain DSGVTQTPKHLITATGQRVTLRCSPRSGDLSVYWYQQSLDQGLQFLIQYYNGEERAKGNILERFSAQQFPDLHSELNLSSLELGDSALYFCASSSRQPTSGRRNEQFFGPGTRLTVL.